Listed below are T cell receptor beta chains from one sample, sequenced in a study of cytomegalovirus exposure and HLA in healthy donors. Only in-frame clones appear in the TCRdb table, and some are missing; sequencing was by immunoSEQ multiplex PCR. The repertoire table contains about 34,000 clones. The sample taken for sequencing was PBMCs. These receptors came from a human donor in good health. The CDR3 runs from the conserved cysteine through the conserved F or W. D genes are given only for firm matches. The size field is filled for only some rows; it gives once, few, many or a size class.

j_gene | abundance | d_gene | v_gene | CDR3nt | CDR3aa
TRBJ1-1 | . | TRBD1 | TRBV28 | TGTGCCAGCACCACGAGGGGGCGTGGGACTGAAGCTTTCTTT | CASTTRGRGTEAFF
TRBJ2-4 | medium-sized | TRBD1 | TRBV10-3 | TGTGCCATCAGTGAACCCGGGACAGAAGAAAACATTCAGTACTTC | CAISEPGTEENIQYF
TRBJ2-5 | . | . | TRBV29-1 | TGCAGCGTTACCCGGGTTTCTGAAGAGACCCAGTACTTC | CSVTRVSEETQYF
TRBJ2-5 | . | TRBD1 | TRBV11-3 | TGTGCCAACAGCTTGGGACAGGGTGGAGGCCAAGAGACCCAGTACTTC | CANSLGQGGGQETQYF
TRBJ1-2 | . | TRBD1 | TRBV7-9 | TGTGCCAGCAGCCCCGGTACAGGGGGACGCTATGGCTACACCTTC | CASSPGTGGRYGYTF
TRBJ1-3 | . | . | TRBV28 | TGTGCCAGCAGTCTCGGTCGGAGCTCTGGAAACACCATATATTTT | CASSLGRSSGNTIYF
TRBJ1-2 | . | . | TRBV29-1 | TGCAGCGTTGAACTTGGGCATGGCTACACCTTC | CSVELGHGYTF
TRBJ1-6 | . | . | TRBV2 | TGTGCCAGCAGTGAAGTAGCTAATTCACCCCTCCACTTT | CASSEVANSPLHF
TRBJ1-2 | . | TRBD1 | TRBV28 | TGTGCCAGCAGTTTGGGGACAGGGTCTAACTATGGCTACACCTTC | CASSLGTGSNYGYTF
TRBJ1-4 | . | TRBD1 | TRBV30 | TGTGCCTGGAGTGTACCAGGGGGCGGGGAAAAACTGTTTTTT | CAWSVPGGGEKLFF
TRBJ2-1 | . | TRBD2 | TRBV28 | TGTGCCAGCAGTCCGTGGACTAGCGGGAGAGACAATGAGCAGTTCTTC | CASSPWTSGRDNEQFF
TRBJ1-1 | . | TRBD1 | TRBV10-2 | TGCGCCAGCTCCCGGGACAGGCATTTAGAAGCTTTCTTT | CASSRDRHLEAFF
TRBJ1-2 | . | . | TRBV18 | TGTGCCAGCTCACCCGGGAAAGACTATGGCTACACCTTC | CASSPGKDYGYTF
TRBJ1-2 | . | TRBD1 | TRBV5-4 | TGTGCCAGCAGCCCGACAGGGTTGGGCTATGGCTACACCTTC | CASSPTGLGYGYTF
TRBJ2-7 | . | . | TRBV2 | TGTGCCAGCTCGAATAGCGCCGAGCAGTACTTC | CASSNSAEQYF
TRBJ1-1 | . | . | TRBV18 | TGTGCCAGCTCACCATCAGGGAATAGAATGAACACTGAAGCTTTCTTT | CASSPSGNRMNTEAFF
TRBJ1-4 | . | . | TRBV6-6 | TGTGCCAGCAGCGCCCCCGGGGAGGTAAAACTGTTTTTT | CASSAPGEVKLFF
TRBJ1-2 | . | . | TRBV11-2 | TGTGCCAGCAGCTTCGGGATTACTAACTATGGCTACACCTTC | CASSFGITNYGYTF
TRBJ2-1 | . | TRBD1 | TRBV5-1 | TGCGCCAGCAGCGGTGTGGGGACAGGGAGTGATGAGCAGTTCTTC | CASSGVGTGSDEQFF
TRBJ2-7 | . | TRBD2 | TRBV28 | TGTGCCAGCAGTATGCTTTTGCGGGGGGCTTCATACGAGCAGTACTTC | CASSMLLRGASYEQYF
TRBJ2-7 | . | TRBD1 | TRBV19 | TGTGCCAGTAGTATATTTTTGGGACAGAACTACGAGCAGTACTTC | CASSIFLGQNYEQYF
TRBJ2-3 | . | TRBD1 | TRBV5-1 | TGCGCCAGCAGCTTGGGACAGGGGGGACCAGATAAGCAGTATTTT | CASSLGQGGPDKQYF
TRBJ2-2 | . | . | TRBV13 | TGTGCCAGCAGCGCGACAGCCACCGGGGAGCTGTTTTTT | CASSATATGELFF
TRBJ2-5 | . | TRBD2 | TRBV29-1 | TGCAGCGTTGAAGATCCGGGGGGGCTGAGTTGGGAGACCCAGTACTTC | CSVEDPGGLSWETQYF
TRBJ1-1 | . | . | TRBV18 | TGTGCCAGCTCACCGTCGCAGGGGAACACTGAAGCTTTCTTT | CASSPSQGNTEAFF
TRBJ1-1 | . | . | TRBV4-1 | TGCGCCAGCAGCCAACAGGCTTACATGAACACTGAAGCTTTCTTT | CASSQQAYMNTEAFF
TRBJ2-6 | . | . | TRBV14 | TGTGCCAGCAGCGGCGGCCGGGGCTCTGGGGCCAACGTCCTGACTTTC | CASSGGRGSGANVLTF
TRBJ2-4 | . | TRBD1 | TRBV19 | TGTGCCAGTAGTATAGGGAACAACAGGGGACGAAACATTCAGTACTTC | CASSIGNNRGRNIQYF
TRBJ2-5 | . | . | TRBV5-4 | TGTGCCAGCAGCTTGGGGGCATCTAGCTTAGAGACCCAGTACTTC | CASSLGASSLETQYF
TRBJ2-7 | . | TRBD1 | TRBV10-1 | TGCGCCAGCAGTCCAGGACAGGGGCTCGACGAGCAGTACTTC | CASSPGQGLDEQYF
TRBJ1-2 | . | . | TRBV30 | TGTGCCTCGGGAGGCAGGGGAGTAGGGGGCTACACCTTC | CASGGRGVGGYTF
TRBJ2-1 | . | . | TRBV28 | TGTGCCAGCAGTCTCAGACGGAGAAACTCCTACAATGAGCAGTTCTTC | CASSLRRRNSYNEQFF
TRBJ2-3 | . | TRBD1 | TRBV6-1 | TGTGCCAGCAGTGATTGGACAGGGGGCGGTGATACGCAGTATTTT | CASSDWTGGGDTQYF
TRBJ1-1 | . | TRBD1 | TRBV4-1 | TGCGCCAGCAGCCAAGACAGGGGGCAGGACACTGAAGCTTTCTTT | CASSQDRGQDTEAFF
TRBJ2-7 | . | TRBD1 | TRBV7-6 | TGTGCCAGCAGCCACGGGACAGGGGGAACCTACGAGCAGTACTTC | CASSHGTGGTYEQYF
TRBJ2-7 | . | TRBD1 | TRBV18 | TGTGCCAGCTCATCCTCGGGACAGGGGACCTACGAGCAGTACTTC | CASSSSGQGTYEQYF
TRBJ1-2 | . | TRBD1 | TRBV5-6 | TGTGCCAGCAGCTTAGGGACAGGGGATCTCTATGGCTACACCTTC | CASSLGTGDLYGYTF
TRBJ2-3 | . | TRBD2 | TRBV10-3 | TGTGCCATCAGTGAGGCGGGGGGGACAGATACGCAGTATTTT | CAISEAGGTDTQYF
TRBJ2-7 | . | TRBD1 | TRBV28 | TGTGCCAGCAGTTTATGGACAGGGGGTTTGAGCTCCTACGAGCAGTACTTC | CASSLWTGGLSSYEQYF
TRBJ1-1 | . | . | TRBV4-1 | TGCGCCAGCAGCCAAGTATTCGCGGGGGGTTACACTGAAGCTTTCTTT | CASSQVFAGGYTEAFF
TRBJ2-6 | . | TRBD2 | TRBV11-1 | TGTGCCAGCACCCCCGGGGGGAGGGAACGGGCTGGGGCCAACGTCCTGACTTTC | CASTPGGRERAGANVLTF
TRBJ1-2 | . | . | TRBV12-2 | TGTGCAAGTCGCTTAGTCGGCGGGAGGCGGCCTATCTATGGCTACACCTTC | CASRLVGGRRPIYGYTF
TRBJ1-1 | . | . | TRBV19 | TGTGCCAGTGGCTCTGAGGGGAGGACTGAAGCTTTCTTT | CASGSEGRTEAFF
TRBJ1-2 | . | TRBD1 | TRBV28 | TGTGCCAGCACCACGGGACAGTCCTATGGCTACACCTTC | CASTTGQSYGYTF
TRBJ2-1 | . | . | TRBV27 | TGTGCCAGCAGTTTATCCCTAAGACAGATTGAGCAGTTCTTC | CASSLSLRQIEQFF
TRBJ2-2 | . | . | TRBV18 | TGTGCCAGCTCACCACCTAAGGGGCACACCGGGGAGCTGTTTTTT | CASSPPKGHTGELFF